Listed below are T cell receptor beta chains from one sample, sequenced in a study of molecular identifiers for immune sequencing clone quantification. A single record per CDR3 protein comes from TCRdb applying MiXCR to the PCR reads. The table includes 80,000 to 100,000 distinct CDR3 sequences, 24% detected once. The sequencing sample was made of naive CD8+ T cells from blood, with Jurkat cell RNA spiked in. Receptors originate from a human donor in good health. Some libraries in this study had Jurkat cell RNA spiked in. The CDR3 runs from the conserved cysteine through the conserved F or W. A D gene is named only where the DNA matches it firmly. Size is omitted from some rows. Given values are once, few, many or a class for expanded clones.

v_gene,j_gene,d_gene,abundance,CDR3nt,CDR3aa
TRBV19,TRBJ1-5,-,many,TGTGCCAGTATGAAGGGAAATCAGCCCCAGCATTTT,CASMKGNQPQHF
TRBV6-2/TRBV6-3,TRBJ2-4,-,-,TGTGCCAGCAGTTTAGCGCTGGGGAACATTCAGTACTTC,CASSLALGNIQYF
TRBV28,TRBJ2-5,-,many,TGTGCCAGCAGTCCGGGCCAAGAGACCCAGTACTTC,CASSPGQETQYF
TRBV29-1,TRBJ2-2,-,many,TGCAGCGTTCTGGCAGCGAACACCGGGGAGCTGTTTTTT,CSVLAANTGELFF
TRBV11-2,TRBJ2-1,TRBD1,once,TGTGCCAGCAGCTTAGTTCCGGGACAGGGGACTCGACTGTACAATGAGCAGCTCTTC,CASSLVPGQGTRLYNEQLF
TRBV15,TRBJ2-7,-,-,TGTGCCACCAGCAGCTCCGGGTCTAGCACCTACGAGCAGTACTTC,CATSSSGSSTYEQYF
TRBV6-2/TRBV6-3,TRBJ2-5,-,many,TGTGCCAGCAGTTACCTCCCCATCCAAGAGACCCAGTACTTC,CASSYLPIQETQYF
TRBV29-1,TRBJ2-7,TRBD2,many,TGCAGCGTTGAAGTAGCTGGGGGGGCCTACGAGCAGTACTTC,CSVEVAGGAYEQYF
TRBV7-9,TRBJ2-1,TRBD2,many,TGTGCCAGCAGCAGGACTAGCTCTGGGGGCCTTTCCAATGAGCAGTTCTTC,CASSRTSSGGLSNEQFF
TRBV11-2,TRBJ1-1,-,many,TGTGCCAGCAGCCTCGACTGGGGGGCTGAAGCTTTCTTT,CASSLDWGAEAFF
TRBV20-1,TRBJ2-3,TRBD2,many,TGCAGTGCCTCGCCTAGCGGAGAGCCAGATACGCAGTATTTT,CSASPSGEPDTQYF
TRBV7-2,TRBJ2-5,TRBD1,many,TGTGCCAGCAGCCCCTGGACAGGCCAAGAGACCCAGTACTTC,CASSPWTGQETQYF
TRBV4-3,TRBJ1-4,-,many,TGCGCCAGCAGCCAAGATCGAGAAAAACTGTTTTTT,CASSQDREKLFF
TRBV30,TRBJ2-6,-,many,TGTGCCTGGGAGGGAGAGTCTGGGGCCAACGTCCTGACTTTC,CAWEGESGANVLTF
TRBV6-6,TRBJ2-7,TRBD2,many,TGTGCCAGCAGTCCGACTAGCGGGGGGTTCGAGCAGTACTTC,CASSPTSGGFEQYF
TRBV6-5,TRBJ2-5,-,many,TGTGCCAGCAGTTACTCGAGGGGGGGTCCCCAAGAGACCCAGTACTTC,CASSYSRGGPQETQYF
TRBV21-1,TRBJ1-5,-,few,TGTGCCAGCAGCAAAGGCAGGGGAGACAATCAGCCCCAGCATTTT,CASSKGRGDNQPQHF
TRBV24-1,TRBJ2-3,-,many,TGTGCCACCAGTGGAGAGTCCTCCCCAGATACGCAGTATTTT,CATSGESSPDTQYF
TRBV14,TRBJ2-7,-,many,TGTGCCAGCAGCCAAGGTCGCGCCCCCATTGGCGAGCAGTACTTC,CASSQGRAPIGEQYF
TRBV29-1,TRBJ2-7,TRBD1,-,TGCAGCGTTGAGAGTGCTCGGGACAGGAGTATTGACTCCTACGCGCAGTACTTC,CSVESARDRSIDSYAQYF
TRBV9,TRBJ1-1,-,many,TGTGCCAGCAGCGCCCGGTCGGGCCTTCTGAACACTGAAGCTTTCTTT,CASSARSGLLNTEAFF
TRBV19,TRBJ2-7,TRBD1,many,TGTGCCAGTAGTTCAGCCGGGACAGGGAAGTACGAGCAGTACTTC,CASSSAGTGKYEQYF
TRBV10-2,TRBJ2-1,-,-,TGCGCCAGCAGTGAAAAAGCTAGCAACGATGCGCAGTTCTTC,CASSEKASNDAQFF
TRBV7-9,TRBJ2-3,TRBD1,many,TGTGCCAGCAGCCCAGGGGGACCCCCCACAGATACGCAGTATTTT,CASSPGGPPTDTQYF
TRBV27,TRBJ1-1,-,many,TGTGCCAGCAGTTTGGGGGGGTACGCGAACACTGAAGCTTTCTTT,CASSLGGYANTEAFF
TRBV7-7,TRBJ1-1,-,-,TGTGCTAGCAGCCCGATGGGGGTTCTGAACACTGAAGCTTTCTTT,CASSPMGVLNTEAFF
TRBV11-2,TRBJ1-1,-,many,TGTGCCAGCAGCTTAGTTTCCGGGGTAGAGGATGAAGCTTTCTTT,CASSLVSGVEDEAFF
TRBV7-8,TRBJ1-1,-,-,TGTGCCAGCAGCCCGTCTATCGTTGGCCCTGAAGCTTTCTTT,CASSPSIVGPEAFF
TRBV27,TRBJ1-5,-,-,TGTGCCAGCAATTTATCAGGGGTCGGCAATCAGCCCCAGCATTTT,CASNLSGVGNQPQHF
TRBV7-9,TRBJ1-4,TRBD1,many,TGTGCCAGCAGCGCGGGGACAGAGGAGCGTGAAAAACTGTTTTTT,CASSAGTEEREKLFF
TRBV2,TRBJ1-4,TRBD1,many,TGTGCCAGCCGCGGGACAGTTGCAACTAATGAAAAACTGTTTTTT,CASRGTVATNEKLFF
TRBV5-1,TRBJ2-7,-,many,TGCGCCAGCAGATCAGTCGAGTACGAGCAGTACTTC,CASRSVEYEQYF
TRBV28,TRBJ2-7,-,many,TGTGCCAGCCGAGAAGGGATCAACGAGCAGTACTTC,CASREGINEQYF
TRBV12-3/TRBV12-4,TRBJ2-3,-,many,TGTGCCAGCAGTTCGGGGTCAGATACGCAGTATTTT,CASSSGSDTQYF
TRBV27,TRBJ2-1,-,few,TGTGCCAGCAGTAACCGTGGGGTCAGAGCTGTGGATGAGCAGTTCTTC,CASSNRGVRAVDEQFF
TRBV20-1,TRBJ2-7,-,many,TGCAGTGCTCCCGGGAACAGGGCCTCCTACGAGCAGTACTTC,CSAPGNRASYEQYF
TRBV12-3/TRBV12-4,TRBJ2-3,TRBD2,many,TGTGCCAGCAGTTTAGGGACTAGCGGGAGTGGGACAGATACGCAGTATTTT,CASSLGTSGSGTDTQYF
TRBV29-1,TRBJ2-7,-,many,TGCAGCGTCCATGGGATGGGGCTCTACGAGCAGTACTTC,CSVHGMGLYEQYF
TRBV11-3,TRBJ2-3,-,-,TGTGCCAGCAGCTCTTTCGCCGAGCCAGATACGCAGTATTTT,CASSSFAEPDTQYF
TRBV4-1,TRBJ2-1,-,-,TGCGCCAGCAGCCAAAACAGGGAAACCTACAATGAGCAGTTCTTC,CASSQNRETYNEQFF
TRBV29-1,TRBJ2-7,-,many,TGCAGCGTCCAATGGGTCGGGAGTGTGCCCTACGAGCAGTACTTC,CSVQWVGSVPYEQYF
TRBV19,TRBJ2-1,-,-,TGTGCCAGTAGTGGATGGACCTACAATGAGCAGTTCTTC,CASSGWTYNEQFF
TRBV4-1,TRBJ1-5,-,-,TGCGCCAGCAGCCAAGGTAGTGGCAATCCGCCCCCGCATTTT,CASSQGSGNPPPHF
TRBV19,TRBJ2-1,-,-,TGTGCCAGTAGTATGCGAGCCAGCCGTCAGAGCTCCTACAATGAGCAGTTCTTC,CASSMRASRQSSYNEQFF
TRBV7-9,TRBJ2-7,-,few,TGTGCCAGCAGCGAACGGTCGCCGGGGATCTACGAGCAGTACTTC,CASSERSPGIYEQYF
TRBV4-1,TRBJ2-1,TRBD1,-,TGCGCCAGCAGCCTACGGGACAGCCCCTACAATGAGCAGTTCTTC,CASSLRDSPYNEQFF
TRBV5-3,TRBJ2-3,TRBD2,-,TGTGCCAGCAACTCGACCGGTCTAGCGGGGCCCACAGATATGCAGTATTTT,CASNSTGLAGPTDMQYF
TRBV6-2/TRBV6-3,TRBJ2-7,TRBD2,many,TGTGCCAGCAGCCCCGGGAGGTATTACGAGCAGTACTTC,CASSPGRYYEQYF
TRBV11-3,TRBJ2-1,-,many,TGTGCCAGCAGCTTAGCGGTGAGGCAGTTCTTC,CASSLAVRQFF
TRBV7-2,TRBJ1-6,-,many,TGTGCCAGCAGCTTAGTTAGGTGGGGCGGAAATTCACCCCTCCACTTT,CASSLVRWGGNSPLHF
TRBV7-9,TRBJ1-5,-,many,TGTGCCAGCAGCTTAGCAGGGGTCGGCAATCAGCCCCAGCATTTT,CASSLAGVGNQPQHF
TRBV7-2,TRBJ1-1,TRBD1,many,TGTGCCAGCAGCGCAGACAGGGGCTTTAGCACTGAAGCTTTCTTT,CASSADRGFSTEAFF
TRBV7-9,TRBJ2-2,TRBD2,-,TGTGCCAGCAGCCCCCAACTAGCGGGCACCGGGGGGCTGTTTTTT,CASSPQLAGTGGLFF
TRBV4-3,TRBJ2-7,-,few,TGCGCCAGCAGCCAAGACCGAACGGTGAGCTCCTACGAGCAGTACTTC,CASSQDRTVSSYEQYF
TRBV19,TRBJ2-1,-,-,TGTGCCAGTAGTATGGGAGGACAGAACTCCTACAATGAGCAGTTCTTC,CASSMGGQNSYNEQFF